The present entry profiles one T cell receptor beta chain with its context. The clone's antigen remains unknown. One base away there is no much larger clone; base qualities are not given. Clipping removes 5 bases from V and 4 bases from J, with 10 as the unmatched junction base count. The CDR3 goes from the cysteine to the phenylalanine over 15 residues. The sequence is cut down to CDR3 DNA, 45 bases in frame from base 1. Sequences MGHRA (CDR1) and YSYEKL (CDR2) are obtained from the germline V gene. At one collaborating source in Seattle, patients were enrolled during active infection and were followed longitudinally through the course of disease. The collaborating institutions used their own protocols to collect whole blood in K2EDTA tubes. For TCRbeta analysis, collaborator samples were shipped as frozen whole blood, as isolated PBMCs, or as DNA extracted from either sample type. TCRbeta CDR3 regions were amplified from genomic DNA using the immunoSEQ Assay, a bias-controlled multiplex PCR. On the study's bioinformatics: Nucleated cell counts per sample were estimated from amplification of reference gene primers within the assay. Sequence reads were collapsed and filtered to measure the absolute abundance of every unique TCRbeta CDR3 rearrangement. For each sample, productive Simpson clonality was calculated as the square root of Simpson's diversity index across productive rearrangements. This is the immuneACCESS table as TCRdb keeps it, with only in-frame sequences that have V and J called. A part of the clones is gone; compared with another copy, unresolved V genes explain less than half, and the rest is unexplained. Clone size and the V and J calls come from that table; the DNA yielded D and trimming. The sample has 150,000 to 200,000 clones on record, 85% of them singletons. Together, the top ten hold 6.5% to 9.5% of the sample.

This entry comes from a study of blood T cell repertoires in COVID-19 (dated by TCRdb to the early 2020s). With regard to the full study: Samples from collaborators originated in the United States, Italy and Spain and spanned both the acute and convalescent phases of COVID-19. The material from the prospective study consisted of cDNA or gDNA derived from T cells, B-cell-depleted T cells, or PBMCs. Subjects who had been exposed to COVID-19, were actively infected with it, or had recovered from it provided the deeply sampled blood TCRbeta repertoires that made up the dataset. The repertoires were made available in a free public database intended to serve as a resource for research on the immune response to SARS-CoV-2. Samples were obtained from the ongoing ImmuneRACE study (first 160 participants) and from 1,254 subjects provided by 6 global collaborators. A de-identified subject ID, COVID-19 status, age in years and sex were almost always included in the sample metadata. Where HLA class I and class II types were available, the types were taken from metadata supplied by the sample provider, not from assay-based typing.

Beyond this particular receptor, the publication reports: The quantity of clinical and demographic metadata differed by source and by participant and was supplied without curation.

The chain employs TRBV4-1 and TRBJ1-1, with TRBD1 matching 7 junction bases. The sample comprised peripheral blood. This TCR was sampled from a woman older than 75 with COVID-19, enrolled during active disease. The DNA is TGCGCCAGCAGCACGGCACAGGGGTTGGGCACTGAAGCTTTCTTT. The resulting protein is CASSTAQGLGTEAFF.